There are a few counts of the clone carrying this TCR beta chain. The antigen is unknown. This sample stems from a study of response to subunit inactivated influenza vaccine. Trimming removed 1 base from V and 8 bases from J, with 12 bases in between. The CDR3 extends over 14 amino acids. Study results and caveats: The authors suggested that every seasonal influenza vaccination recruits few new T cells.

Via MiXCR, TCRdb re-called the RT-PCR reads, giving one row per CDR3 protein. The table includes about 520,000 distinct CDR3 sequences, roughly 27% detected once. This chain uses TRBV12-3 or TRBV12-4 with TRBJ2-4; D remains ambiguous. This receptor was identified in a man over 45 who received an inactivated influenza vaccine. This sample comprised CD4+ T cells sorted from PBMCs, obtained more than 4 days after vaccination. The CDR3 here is CASSLVAVRDIQYF. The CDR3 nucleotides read TGTGCCAGCAGTTTAGTAGCAGTGCGTGACATTCAGTACTTC.